This entry describes one T cell receptor (beta chain). The antigen is unknown. This CDR3 spans 13 amino acids. Germline CDR1 MNHNS, CDR2 SASEGT. V was trimmed by 3 bases and J by 1 base, leaving 6 bases between them. The sample comes from a study of cytomegalovirus exposure and HLA in healthy donors. General study points: Investigators reported under 200 TCR beta chains as tied to cytomegalovirus. Rarity characterized most TCR sequences, yet some public TCRs appeared in many donors.

Assay used: immunoSEQ multiplex PCR; TCRdb lists only in-frame clones, some missing. The sample shows 140,000 or so clones, approximately 91% of them seen only once. The V call is TRBV6-1, the J call TRBJ1-1; D call uncertain. The source is a man between 18 and 35 years old in good health and CMV-seronegative. What was sequenced was PBMCs. CDR3 protein: CASSDSENTEAFF. CDR3 in DNA: TGTGCCAGCAGTGATTCAGAGAACACTGAAGCTTTCTTT.